These 3 T cell receptor beta chains were sequenced from one sample in a study of blood T cell repertoires in COVID-19. Measured with immunoSEQ multiplex PCR; TCRdb has only the in-frame clones, and not every one. This sample yields over 60,000 clones, of which about 80% are seen a single time; around 11% belongs to the top ten. Sequencing was performed on peripheral blood. Receptors were obtained from a human donor in a cohort sampled during active COVID-19.

The chain couples TRBV5-5 to TRBJ2-6, with D uncertain. The CDR3 sequence is 17 residues long. Trimming left V 4 bases short and J 2 bases short, with 16 bases between. Per the germline V gene, CDR1 is SGHKS and CDR2 is YYEKEE (reference sequence). This chain's CDR3 is CASSRVQTATGANVLTF. DNA of the CDR3: TGTGCCAGCAGCCGCGTACAAACAGCCACTGGGGCCAACGTCCTGACTTTC.

The V call is TRBV19, the J call TRBJ1-3, with D maybe TRBD1 (5 bases). The CDR3 has 13 residues. Germline CDR1 reads LNHDA; CDR2 reads SQIVND (reference sequence). The V and J ends lost 5 bases and 8 bases respectively, with 13 bases between them. The CDR3 region has the DNA TGTGCCAGTAGTCCCAGGGATGGGTACACCATATATTTT. It specifies CASSPRDGYTIYF. The full variable domain, with the rest looked up from reference TRBV19 and TRBJ1-3, is DGGITQSPKYLFRKEGQNVTLSCEQNLNHDAMYWYRQDPGQGLRLIYYSQIVNDFQKGDIAEGYSVSREKKESFPLTVTSAQKNPTAFYLCASSPRDGYTIYFGEGSWLTVV.

Turning to this clone: Other DNA sequences in this sample translate to the same CDR3. The CDR3 DNA reads as TGTGCCAGCAGCTTGGGGGGGCTTAACTATGGCTACACCTTC. This encodes CASSLGGLNYGYTF. The chain combines TRBV5-4 with TRBJ1-2; weak D call: TRBD1 (6 bases). V lost 0 bases, J lost 1 base, and 7 bases lay in between. CDR1 SGHNT and CDR2 YYREEE come from the germline V gene (reference sequence). CDR3 length: 14 amino acids.